The 21 T cell receptor beta chains reported below all come from one sample, sequenced in a study of blood T cell repertoires in COVID-19. Repertoires were generated with immunoSEQ multiplex PCR, while TCRdb's copy carries only in-frame clones and drops some. The table has around 150,000 clones, over 75% seen once. Sequencing was carried out using PBMCs or T cells enriched from blood (not recorded which). The receptors originated from a woman in her 50s who had recovered from COVID-19.

This chain connects TRBV28 to TRBJ2-2; a possible D gene is TRBD1 (6 bases). Trimming cost V 11 bases and J 6 bases, with 19 bases left between them. The CDR3 is 14 residues long. Germline lookup yields CDR1 MDHEN and CDR2 SYDVKM. This CDR3 reads CALGGHESAGELFF. In nucleotides, the CDR3 is TGTGCCTTAGGGGGTCACGAGTCGGCCGGGGAGCTGTTTTTT.

This clone was observed a handful of times. The chain carries TRBV5-1 and TRBJ1-6, with 8 bases matching TRBD1. This CDR3 contains 15 residues. Germline V CDR1 and CDR2: SGHRS, YFSETQ. Trimming removed 0 bases from V and 7 bases from J; junction bases left unmatched: 3. CDR3 DNA: TGCGCCAGCAGCTTGGCTCAGGGGGCCAATTCACCCCTCCACTTT. As protein: CASSLAQGANSPLHF.

The chain recombines TRBV5-1 with TRBJ2-3; 9 nucleotides match TRBD2. CDR1 is SGHRS and CDR2 is YFSETQ in the germline V gene. The V segment lost 0 bases and the J segment 0 bases; nucleotides outside the gene matches: 5. The CDR3 runs to 17 residues. The CDR3 DNA reads as TGCGCCAGCAGCTTGGCGCGAACTAGCGGGAGCACAGATACGCAGTATTTT. Its protein is CASSLARTSGSTDTQYF.

This chain uses TRBV7-3 with TRBJ2-3; 7 bases line up with TRBD2. This CDR3 comprises 15 residues. Germline CDR1 reads SGHTA; CDR2 reads FQGTGA. J lost 3 bases, V lost 2 bases, and 5 bases had no gene match. CDR3 sequence: CASSLFAGATDTQYF. DNA of the CDR3: TGTGCCAGCAGCTTATTTGCGGGAGCGACAGATACGCAGTATTTT.

This rearrangement joins TRBV20-1 to TRBJ1-4; TRBD1 matches at 8 bases. Germline V lookup: CDR1 DFQATT, CDR2 SNEGSKA (reference sequence). The J segment lost 7 bases and the V segment lost 3 bases, leaving 10 bases of the junction unmatched. The CDR3 is made up of 15 amino acids. The DNA of the CDR3 is TGCAGTGCTAGTCCCGCCGACAGGGGCGGTGAAAAACTGTTTTTT. The encoded protein is CSASPADRGGEKLFF.

This sequence joins TRBV6-5 and TRBJ1-6; D is uncertain. Germline CDR1 MNHEY, CDR2 SVGAGI. This CDR3 contains 12 residues. V was pared by 4 bases and J by 10 bases, with 8 bases between. The CDR3 loop reads CASSSPGSPLHF. The CDR3 DNA reads as TGTGCCAGCAGTTCCCCCGGGTCACCCCTCCACTTT.

This sequence joins TRBV6-1 and TRBJ1-2; tentative D call: TRBD1 (6 bases). Trimming pared 2 bases from V and 8 bases from J, leaving 18 bases between. In germline, CDR1 is MNHNS, CDR2 SASEGT. The CDR3 spans 15 residues. CDR3 in amino acids: CASSELFRGARGYTF. The CDR3 DNA reads TGTGCCAGCAGTGAACTATTCCGGGGGGCGCGGGGCTACACCTTC.

The rearrangement joins TRBV6-4 to TRBJ2-3; 8 bases map to TRBD1. The trim removed 0 bases at V and 1 base at J, leaving 3 bases unmatched. From germline, CDR1 is MRHNA and CDR2 SNTAGT. The CDR3 is 16 amino acids. CDR3 sequence (DNA): TGTGCCAGCAGTGACTCGACGGGACAGGGCACAGATACGCAGTATTTT. Residues: CASSDSTGQGTDTQYF.

The chain joins TRBV2 to TRBJ1-5, with unresolved D. The germline V gene encodes CDR1 SNHLY and CDR2 FYNNEI. The V end lost 6 bases, the J end lost 2 bases, and 17 bases lay between the germline ends. This CDR3 is built from 16 residues. The CDR3 sequence: CASSLRAGSRNQPQHF. The CDR3 bases are TGTGCCAGCAGCCTCCGGGCGGGGAGTCGCAATCAGCCCCAGCATTTT.

This clone has more than one count but fewer than ten. This chain uses TRBV6-6 with TRBJ2-7; D gene uncertain. Germline V lookup: CDR1 MNHNY, CDR2 SVGAGI (reference sequence). CDR3 length: 12 residues. With 5 bases removed from V and 8 bases from J, the gap between germline ends came to 13 bases. CDR3 residues: CASSRPRNQQYF. DNA for the CDR3: TGTGCCAGCAGTCGGCCCAGGAACCAGCAGTACTTC.

The chain couples TRBV18 to TRBJ1-4, with 7 nucleotides matching TRBD1. V trimming: 0 bases; J trimming: 4 bases; junction bases outside the gene matches: 2. Germline V lookup: CDR1 KGHSH, CDR2 LQKENI. CDR3 length: 15 amino acids. The DNA of the CDR3 is TGTGCCAGCTCACCACCGGGACAGCTTAATGAAAAACTGTTTTTT. Its protein is CASSPPGQLNEKLFF.

This clone was seen a single time. The J gene is TRBJ2-7, the V gene TRBV10-3, with 8 bases aligning to TRBD2. Trimming took 4 bases from V and 3 from J; bases not matched to a gene: 5. Germline CDR1 and CDR2: ENHRY and SYGVKD. The CDR3 is made up of 14 amino acids. In DNA, the CDR3 is TGTGCCATCAGTGGCGGGGGGTCCGACTACGAGCAGTACTTC. This gives the protein CAISGGGSDYEQYF.

V and J are TRBV9 and TRBJ2-1; 12 bases align to TRBD2. The CDR3 runs to 16 residues. The V segment lost 5 bases and the J segment 9 bases; nucleotides outside the gene matches: 12. Germline CDR1 is SGDLS and CDR2 is YYNGEE. CDR3 DNA sequence: TGTGCCAGCAGTACTACGACTAGCGGGAGATCAGGTGAGCAGTTCTTC. It is translated as CASSTTTSGRSGEQFF.

This chain connects TRBV19 to TRBJ1-5; TRBD1 aligns across 8 bases. Germline CDR1 and CDR2: LNHDA and SQIVND (reference sequence). V was pared by 9 bases and J by 4 bases, with 17 bases of the junction left unmatched. The CDR3 loop spans 17 amino acids. CDR3 in DNA: TGTGCCAGCAGAAGAGGGACAGGTGATGTGCGGAATCAGCCCCAGCATTTT. This sequence encodes CASRRGTGDVRNQPQHF.

The V and J genes are TRBV29-1 and TRBJ1-2; no clear D gene. The V gene lost 2 bases and the J gene lost 8 bases, with 12 bases spanning the gap. Germline CDR1 is SQVTM and CDR2 is ANQGSEA. This CDR3 spans 12 amino acids. The CDR3 protein is CSVERVGGGYTF. The CDR3 region has the DNA TGCAGCGTTGAACGGGTAGGAGGAGGCTACACCTTC.

The chain recombines TRBV5-6 with TRBJ1-1, with unresolved D. CDR1 is SGHDT, CDR2 YYEEEE, per germline. This CDR3 has 15 residues. V was shortened by 2 bases and J by 0 bases, with 11 bases between the two germline ends. CDR3 sequence: CASSFADNLNTEAFF. The CDR3 DNA is TGTGCCAGCAGCTTTGCTGACAATTTGAACACTGAAGCTTTCTTT.

This rearrangement joins TRBV6-5 to TRBJ1-2; TRBD1 matches 7 bases. The CDR3 is 13 residues long. The junction had 1 base not matched to a gene; V was cut back by 2 bases and J by 4 bases. Per the germline V gene, CDR1 is MNHEY and CDR2 is SVGAGI. CDR3 amino acids: CASSYTGVYGYTF. The DNA for the CDR3 is TGTGCCAGCAGTTACACAGGGGTCTATGGCTACACCTTC.

V and J are TRBV11-1 and TRBJ2-1; perhaps TRBD1 as D (6 bases). The germline V gene encodes CDR1 SGHAT and CDR2 FQDESV (reference sequence). The CDR3 is 14 amino acids. With 6 bases removed from V and 8 bases from J, the gap between germline ends came to 17 bases. In DNA form, the CDR3 reads TGTGCCAGCAGTCCCGGGACAAGTTCCCATGAGCAGTTCTTC. This translates into CASSPGTSSHEQFF.

The chain recombines TRBV12-3 or TRBV12-4 with TRBJ2-2; no clear D. V was cut by 2 bases and J by 3 bases, with 4 bases left in between. The CDR3 totals 13 residues. CDR3 DNA sequence: TGTGCCAGCAGTTTATTCTACACCGGGGAGCTGTTTTTT. It codes for CASSLFYTGELFF.

The rearrangement links TRBV19 to TRBJ1-2; 8 nucleotides line up with TRBD1. The ends lost 7 bases at V and 3 bases at J; junction bases unmatched: 7. CDR3 size: 14 residues. Germline values: CDR1 LNHDA, CDR2 SQIVND (reference sequence). The CDR3 loop is CASKDRASYYGYTF. The CDR3 nucleotides read TGTGCCAGTAAGGACAGGGCCTCTTACTATGGCTACACCTTC.

The V and J genes are TRBV6-1 and TRBJ2-7; 11 nucleotides match TRBD1. The CDR3 totals 17 residues. The V and J ends lost 2 bases and 3 bases, in that order; junction bases with no gene match: 9. Germline CDR1 MNHNS, CDR2 SASEGT. The CDR3 protein is CASSERIAGTGGYEQYF. In DNA form, the CDR3 reads TGTGCCAGCAGTGAAAGGATTGCCGGGACAGGGGGCTACGAGCAGTACTTC.